The rows below give T cell receptor beta chains drawn from one sample of a study of shared clonotypes between healthy human individuals. Assay used: immunoSEQ multiplex PCR; TCRdb lists only in-frame clones, some missing. The sample has millions of clones, around 95% seen once. Sequencing was done on a sample of naive CD4+ T cells sorted from blood. Every receptor here comes from a young man in good health. The CDR3 runs from the conserved cysteine through the conserved F or W.

v_call	cdr3_length	j_call	cdr3_aa
TRBV10-3	13	TRBJ1-1	CAISELGGTEAFF
TRBV29-1	15	TRBJ1-1	CSVVGWGTVGTEAFF
TRBV21-1	21	TRBJ1-6	CASSKNRRARMNHSYNSPLHF
TRBV29-1	14	TRBJ2-7	CSVDQRGSGYEQYF
TRBV7-2	15	TRBJ2-7	CASSLTGLAGVEQYF
TRBV11-2	16	TRBJ2-6	CASSTRQVFGANVLTF
TRBV7-6	15	TRBJ2-3	CASSLVRTVSDTQYF
TRBV4-1	16	TRBJ1-1	CASSQGENRGGTEAFF
TRBV9	16	TRBJ1-5	CASSVDTGEGNQPQHF
TRBV5-1	16	TRBJ1-6	CASSLEGQAYNSPLHF
TRBV18	17	TRBJ1-5	CASSPTVLGNSNQPQHF
TRBV10-3	12	TRBJ2-5	CAISDGAETQYF
TRBV5-4	14	TRBJ2-7	CASSRLGLDYEQYF
TRBV19	14	TRBJ1-4	CASSRTGLNEKLFF
TRBV27	17	TRBJ2-1	CASSPALTRDTVFEQFF
TRBV5-1	15	TRBJ2-2	CASSWMAGGAGELFF